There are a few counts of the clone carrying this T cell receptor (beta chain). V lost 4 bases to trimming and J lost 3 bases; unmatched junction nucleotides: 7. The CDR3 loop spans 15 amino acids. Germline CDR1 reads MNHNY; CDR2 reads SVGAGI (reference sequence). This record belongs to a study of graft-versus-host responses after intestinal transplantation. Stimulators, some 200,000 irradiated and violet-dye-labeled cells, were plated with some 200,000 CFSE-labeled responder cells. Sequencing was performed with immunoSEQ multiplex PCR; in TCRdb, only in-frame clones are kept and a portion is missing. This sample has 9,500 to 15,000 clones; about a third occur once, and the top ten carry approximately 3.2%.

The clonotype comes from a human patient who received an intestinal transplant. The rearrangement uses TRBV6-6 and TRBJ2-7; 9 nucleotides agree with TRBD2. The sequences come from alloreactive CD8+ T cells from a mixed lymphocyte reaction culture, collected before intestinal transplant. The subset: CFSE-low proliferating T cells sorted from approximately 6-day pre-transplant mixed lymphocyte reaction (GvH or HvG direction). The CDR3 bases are TGTGCCAGCAGTTTGGAGCTAGCGGGGTACTACGAGCAGTACTTC. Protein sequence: CASSLELAGYYEQYF.